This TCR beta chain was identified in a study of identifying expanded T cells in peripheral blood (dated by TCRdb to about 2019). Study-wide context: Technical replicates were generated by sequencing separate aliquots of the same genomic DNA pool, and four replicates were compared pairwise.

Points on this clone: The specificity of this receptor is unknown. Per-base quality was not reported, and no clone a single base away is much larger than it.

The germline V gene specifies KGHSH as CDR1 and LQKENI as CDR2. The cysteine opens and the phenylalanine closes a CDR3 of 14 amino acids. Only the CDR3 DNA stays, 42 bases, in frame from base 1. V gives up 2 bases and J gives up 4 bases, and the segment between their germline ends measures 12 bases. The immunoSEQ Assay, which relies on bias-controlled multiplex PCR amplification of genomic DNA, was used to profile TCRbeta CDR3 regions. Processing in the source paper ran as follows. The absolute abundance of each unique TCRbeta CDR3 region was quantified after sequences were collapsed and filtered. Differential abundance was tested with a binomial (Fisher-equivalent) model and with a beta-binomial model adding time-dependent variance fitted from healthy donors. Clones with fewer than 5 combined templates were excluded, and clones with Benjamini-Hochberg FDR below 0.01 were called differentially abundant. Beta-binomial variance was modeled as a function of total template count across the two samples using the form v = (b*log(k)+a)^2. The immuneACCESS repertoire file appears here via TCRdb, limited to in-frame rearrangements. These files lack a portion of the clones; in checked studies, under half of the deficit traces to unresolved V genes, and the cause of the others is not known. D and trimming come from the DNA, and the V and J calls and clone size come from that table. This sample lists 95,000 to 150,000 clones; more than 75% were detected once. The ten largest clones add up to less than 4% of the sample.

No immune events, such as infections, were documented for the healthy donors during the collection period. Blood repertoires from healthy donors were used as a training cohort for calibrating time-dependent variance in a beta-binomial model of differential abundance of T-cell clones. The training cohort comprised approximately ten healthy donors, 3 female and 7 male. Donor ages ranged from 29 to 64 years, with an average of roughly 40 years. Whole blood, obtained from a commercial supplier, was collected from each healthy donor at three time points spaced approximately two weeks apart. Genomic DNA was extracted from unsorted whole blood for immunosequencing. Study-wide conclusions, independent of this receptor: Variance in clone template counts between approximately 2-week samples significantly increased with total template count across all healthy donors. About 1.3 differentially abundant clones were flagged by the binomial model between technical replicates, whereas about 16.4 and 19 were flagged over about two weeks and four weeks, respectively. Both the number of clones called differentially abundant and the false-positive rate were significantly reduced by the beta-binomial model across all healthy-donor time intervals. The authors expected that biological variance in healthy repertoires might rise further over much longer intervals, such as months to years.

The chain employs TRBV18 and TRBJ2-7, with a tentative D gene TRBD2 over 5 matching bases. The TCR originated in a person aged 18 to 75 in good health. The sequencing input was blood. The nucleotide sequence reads TGTGCCAGCTCACCAGACTATCGCCGGTACGAGCAGTACTTC. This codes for CASSPDYRRYEQYF.